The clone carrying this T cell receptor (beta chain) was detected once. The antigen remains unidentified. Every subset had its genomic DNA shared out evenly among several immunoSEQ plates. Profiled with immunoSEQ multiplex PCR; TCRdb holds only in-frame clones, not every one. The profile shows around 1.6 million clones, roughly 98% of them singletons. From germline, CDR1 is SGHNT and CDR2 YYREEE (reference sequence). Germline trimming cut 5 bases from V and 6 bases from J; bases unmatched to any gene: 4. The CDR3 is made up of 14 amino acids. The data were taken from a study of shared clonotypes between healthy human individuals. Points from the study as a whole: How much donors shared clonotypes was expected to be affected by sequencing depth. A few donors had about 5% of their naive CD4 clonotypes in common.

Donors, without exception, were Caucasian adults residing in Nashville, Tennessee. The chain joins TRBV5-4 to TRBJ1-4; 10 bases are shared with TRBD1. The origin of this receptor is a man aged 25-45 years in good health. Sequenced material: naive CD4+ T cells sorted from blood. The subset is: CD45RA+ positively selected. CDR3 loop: CASSPGTGDEKLFF. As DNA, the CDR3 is TGTGCCAGCAGTCCCGGGACAGGGGATGAAAAACTGTTTTTT.